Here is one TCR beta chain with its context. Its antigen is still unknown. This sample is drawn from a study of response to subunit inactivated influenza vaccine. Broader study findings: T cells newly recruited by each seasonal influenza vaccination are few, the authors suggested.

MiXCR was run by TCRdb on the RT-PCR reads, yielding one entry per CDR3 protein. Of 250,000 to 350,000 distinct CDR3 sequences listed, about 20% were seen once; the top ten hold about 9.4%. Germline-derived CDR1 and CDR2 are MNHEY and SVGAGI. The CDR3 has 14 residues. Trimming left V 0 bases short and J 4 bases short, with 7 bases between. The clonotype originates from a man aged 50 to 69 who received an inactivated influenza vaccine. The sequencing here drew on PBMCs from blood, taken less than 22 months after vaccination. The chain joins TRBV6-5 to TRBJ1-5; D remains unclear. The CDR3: CASSYSRVNQPQHF. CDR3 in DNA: TGTGCCAGCAGTTACTCGAGGGTGAATCAGCCCCAGCATTTT.